A single sample gave rise to the 9 T cell receptor beta chains below, sequenced in a study of vaccination effects on CD4 cells after COVID-19. Generated by immunoSEQ multiplex PCR, the TCRdb table keeps only in-frame clones and is missing some. The sample contains about 66,000 clones, under 80% of which appear only once. Their cognate antigens are unknown. Sequencing was preceded by expansion of antigen-specific CD4+ T cells with viral peptide pools in the ViraFEST assay. Once cultured for 10 to 11 days, the cells underwent separation to obtain CD4+ T cells. Participants were vaccinated with two doses of either the BNT162b2 or mRNA-1273 vaccine. Sequencing used CD4+ T cells from PBMCs cultured with HCoV-OC43 spike peptides, obtained after COVID-19 vaccination. Indicated subset: HCoV-OC43 spike overlapping peptide pool stimulation. These receptors all stem from a human donor who received a COVID-19 vaccine.

This sequence joins TRBV5-1 and TRBJ2-1; 10 bases line up with TRBD2. With V trimmed by 5 bases and J by 8 bases, 7 bases remained unmatched. CDR1 and CDR2 (germline): SGHRS, YFSETQ. The CDR3 covers 14 residues. The CDR3 nucleotides are TGCGCCAGCAGATACGAGCGGGGGGGCGATGAGCAGTTCTTC. Amino acids: CASRYERGGDEQFF.

The chain couples TRBV5-6 to TRBJ1-4; D call uncertain. Germline V gene sequence: CDR1 SGHDT, CDR2 YYEEEE. CDR3 length equals 14 residues. The V end lost 0 bases, the J end lost 4 bases, and 7 bases lay between the germline ends. Here the CDR3 reads CASSLARVNEKLFF. CDR3 in DNA: TGTGCCAGCAGCTTGGCTCGGGTTAATGAAAAACTGTTTTTT.

Here the CDR3 reads CASSIQTGTAYGYTF. CDR3 bases: TGCGCCAGCAGCATTCAAACCGGGACCGCCTATGGCTACACCTTC. The chain couples TRBV5-1 to TRBJ1-2, with D possibly being TRBD1 (5 bases). Deletions cut 4 bases from V and 4 bases from J, with 17 bases between. The CDR3 extends over 15 amino acids. Germline V gene lookup returns CDR1 SGHRS and CDR2 YFSETQ.

The V gene is TRBV4-3, the J gene TRBJ1-6; no definite D call. Germline V gives CDR1 LGHNA, CDR2 YSLEER. The CDR3 has 13 amino acids. The V end was cut by 1 base, the J end by 6 bases, with 4 bases between. For the CDR3, the DNA is TGCGCCAGCAGCCAAGTAACTAATTCACCCCTCCACTTT. Its translation: CASSQVTNSPLHF.

The chain recombines TRBV7-2 with TRBJ1-5; unclear D gene. Germline lookup yields CDR1 SGHTA and CDR2 FQGNSA. The CDR3 extends over 13 amino acids. V was pared by 5 bases and J by 4 bases, with 9 bases between. CDR3 bases: TGTGCCAGCAGCCCCCGTGGGAATCAGCCCCAGCATTTT. It codes for CASSPRGNQPQHF.

V usage is TRBV10-3 and J usage is TRBJ1-5; 7 nucleotides line up with TRBD1. The ends lost 10 bases at V and 0 bases at J; junction bases unmatched: 9. The CDR3 has 15 amino acids. Germline assignment: CDR1 ENHRY and CDR2 SYGVKD. The CDR3: CATGDRTSSNQPQHF. CDR3 nucleotides: TGTGCCACTGGGGACAGAACTAGTAGCAATCAGCCCCAGCATTTT.

The V gene is TRBV30, the J gene TRBJ1-4, with a tentative D call TRBD1 (6 bases). V was clipped by 4 bases and J by 9 bases, with 15 bases between them. CDR3 size: 13 residues. Looked up from germline, CDR1 is GTSNPN and CDR2 is SVGIG (reference sequence). The CDR3 is CAWNPGDFKKLFF. The CDR3 DNA reads as TGTGCCTGGAACCCAGGGGACTTTAAAAAACTGTTTTTT.

This clone occurred once. The V and J genes are TRBV20-1 and TRBJ2-3; 7 bases are a match to TRBD2. Germline lookup yields CDR1 DFQATT and CDR2 SNEGSKA (reference sequence). This CDR3 has 16 amino acids. The V gene end was trimmed by 3 bases and the J gene end by 3 bases; junction bases not matched to a gene: 12. The CDR3 loop reads CSASVFGLEGTDTQYF. The CDR3 DNA reads as TGCAGTGCTAGTGTTTTCGGACTAGAGGGGACAGATACGCAGTATTTT.

This rearrangement joins TRBV2 to TRBJ1-5; D is ambiguous. Germline-derived CDR1 and CDR2 are SNHLY and FYNNEI. The V end was cut by 1 base, the J end by 5 bases, with 9 bases between. The CDR3 is made up of 14 amino acids. CDR3 nucleotide sequence: TGTGCCAGCAGTGAAGGAGCGTCCTATCAGCCCCAGCATTTT. Its translation is CASSEGASYQPQHF.